Listed here are 12 T cell receptor beta chains from one sample, sequenced in a study of T cell responses to AZD1222 COVID-19 vaccine. Clones were read by immunoSEQ multiplex PCR, and TCRdb kept only the in-frame ones, dropping some. The table includes over 130,000 clones, about 89% detected once. This sample comprised peripheral blood, obtained on day 0 of AZD1222 vaccination. These receptors were taken from an adult in good health.

This clone was seen just once. CDR3 bases: TGTGCCATCAGGGCGGGACAGGGAGGAGGCAATGAGCAGTTCTTC. Amino acids: CAIRAGQGGGNEQFF. V gene TRBV10-3 combines with J gene TRBJ2-1; 9 bases map to TRBD1. Per the germline V gene, CDR1 is ENHRY and CDR2 is SYGVKD. CDR3 length: 15 residues. Trimming took 6 bases from V and 6 from J; bases not matched to a gene: 9.

The chain joins TRBV30 to TRBJ1-4; no definite D call. The V and J ends lost 4 bases and 0 bases respectively, with 6 bases between them. The length of the CDR3 is 13 residues. CDR1 is GTSNPN and CDR2 is SVGIG in the germline V gene (reference sequence). The CDR3 DNA reads as TGTGCCTGGAATGCAGCAACTAATGAAAAACTGTTTTTT. Encoded protein: CAWNAATNEKLFF.

V gene TRBV27 combines with J gene TRBJ2-2; D remains unclear. The V and J ends lost 6 bases and 5 bases respectively, with 10 bases between them. The CDR3 is made up of 13 amino acids. The germline gives CDR1 MNHEY, CDR2 SMNVEV (reference sequence). For the CDR3, the DNA is TGTGCCAGCAGCCCGTCTGGGACCGGGGAGCTGTTTTTT. Protein: CASSPSGTGELFF.

CDR3 nucleotides: TGTGCCAGCAGCCCCGGATTTGCCGGAGAGACCCAGTACTTC. This encodes CASSPGFAGETQYF. The V gene is TRBV5-4, the J gene TRBJ2-5; no clear D gene. Trimming stripped 4 bases from V and 4 bases from J, with 14 bases between. This CDR3 is built from 14 residues. Germline CDR1 and CDR2: SGHNT and YYREEE (reference sequence).

This chain connects TRBV4-1 to TRBJ2-2, with D possibly being TRBD2 (6 bases). Trimming cost V 8 bases and J 5 bases, with 12 bases left between them. Germline CDR1 is MGHRA and CDR2 is YSYEKL. This CDR3 has 13 residues. CDR3 DNA sequence: TGCGCCAGCGGGACGGCGGGGACCGGGGAGCTGTTTTTT. It encodes CASGTAGTGELFF.

The chain employs TRBV27 and TRBJ2-7; 10 bases line up with TRBD2. In germline, CDR1 is MNHEY, CDR2 SMNVEV (reference sequence). The CDR3 totals 14 residues. V dropped 3 bases and J dropped 7; count of bases not matched to a gene: 6. The DNA for the CDR3 is TGTGCCAGCAGTTTTGATCTAGCGGGAGTTGAGCAGTACTTC. Translation gives CASSFDLAGVEQYF.

The rearrangement links TRBV18 to TRBJ1-2, with TRBD1 matching 8 bases. Germline CDR1 reads KGHSH; CDR2 reads LQKENI. CDR3 length equals 13 residues. V shed 2 bases, J shed 4 bases, and the junction held 0 bases outside the gene matches. CDR3 residues: CASSPDRGYGYTF. The CDR3 nucleotides read TGTGCCAGCTCACCAGACAGGGGCTATGGCTACACCTTC.

This clone is judged medium-sized (0.01 to 0.1%). The chain links TRBV7-6 to TRBJ2-1; 10 bases map to TRBD2. The CDR3 covers 17 residues. Germline V gives CDR1 SGHVS, CDR2 FNYEAQ. The ends lost 6 bases at V and 9 bases at J; junction bases unmatched: 17. The CDR3 coding sequence is TGTGCCAGCAGTCCGGGAGCAGCGGGAGGGCCGCGGAGTGAGCAGTTCTTC. The encoded protein is CASSPGAAGGPRSEQFF.

The gene calls are TRBV19 and TRBJ1-2; no definite D call. Trimming left V 5 bases short and J 1 base short, with 5 bases between. Germline lookup yields CDR1 LNHDA and CDR2 SQIVND (reference sequence). The CDR3 contains 12 residues. The CDR3 is CASSYSNYGYTF. The CDR3 region has the DNA TGTGCCAGTAGTTACAGTAACTATGGCTACACCTTC. The full variable domain, rest sourced from reference TRBV19 and TRBJ1-2, is DGGITQSPKYLFRKEGQNVTLSCEQNLNHDAMYWYRQDPGQGLRLIYYSQIVNDFQKGDIAEGYSVSREKKESFPLTVTSAQKNPTAFYLCASSYSNYGYTFGSGTRLTVV.

The chain joins TRBV19 to TRBJ1-6; TRBD1 might be the D (5 bases). Germline-derived CDR1 and CDR2 are LNHDA and SQIVND (reference sequence). There are 16 residues in the CDR3. The V end lost 7 bases, the J end lost 0 bases, and 13 bases lay between the germline ends. This CDR3 reads CASKRGPRSYNSPLHF. CDR3 bases: TGTGCCAGTAAGAGGGGCCCTCGCTCCTATAATTCACCCCTCCACTTT.

CDR3 DNA: TGCGCCAGCAGGGAAGACGCTGAAGCTTTCTTT. Translating gives CASREDAEAFF. The genes are TRBV5-1 and TRBJ1-1; no firm D call. The CDR3 is made up of 11 amino acids. V was shortened by 5 bases and J by 6 bases, with 8 bases between the two germline ends. Germline V gene data show CDR1 as SGHRS and CDR2 as YFSETQ.

The chain has TRBV19 and TRBJ2-7, with D possibly being TRBD2 (6 bases). V was shortened by 6 bases and J by 3 bases, with 21 bases between the two germline ends. Germline assignment: CDR1 LNHDA and CDR2 SQIVND (reference sequence). CDR3 size: 16 residues. DNA for the CDR3: TGTGCCAGTAGCACCCCGACCACGGGGACTGGCTACGAGCAGTACTTC. Translating gives CASSTPTTGTGYEQYF.